This T cell receptor (beta chain) was captured by sequencing in a study of T cells expressing NK-cell markers. The study's findings and limits: A range of about 1.0-8% of CD8+ T cells consisted of dominant NKG2C+ clonotypes in roughly 6 donors.

The CDR3 is made up of 13 amino acids. Germline V gene sequence: CDR1 SEHNR, CDR2 FQNEAQ (reference sequence). The authors generated TCR beta cDNA through 5'RACE template switching with UMIs. For each CDR3 protein, TCRdb gives one entry from its re-call of the 5' RACE reads, without DNA. This sample's clone table lists a few hundred thousand distinct CDR3 sequences. As to this clonotype: Its antigen remains unidentified.

This clonotype was sampled from a man aged 18 to 70 in good health. V and J are TRBV7-9 and TRBJ1-5. Sequenced sample: blood T cells: a sorted CD56 or NKG2C T cell subset, CD4+ or CD8+ T cells, or bulk PBMC T cells (not recorded which). The CDR3 protein is CASSRLVTEPQHF.